The 3 T cell receptor beta chains presented below share a single source sample, sequenced in a study of blood T cell repertoires in COVID-19. Sequencing used immunoSEQ multiplex PCR; TCRdb keeps in-frame clones, though not all of them. The sample has around 180,000 clones, approximately 86% seen once. The sample was peripheral blood. These receptor sequences come from a woman in her 30s with active or convalescent COVID-19.

The J gene is TRBJ2-3, the V gene TRBV2; a possible D gene is TRBD1 (7 bases). The CDR3 contains 16 residues. V lost 7 bases and J 2 bases, leaving 19 bases between the germline ends. Germline CDR1 SNHLY, CDR2 FYNNEI. The CDR3 reads CASIPGGGFVTDTQYF. Written as DNA, the CDR3 is TGTGCCAGCATCCCAGGGGGAGGATTCGTCACAGATACGCAGTATTTT. Drawing the rest from reference TRBV2 and TRBJ2-3, the complete variable domain is EPEVTQTPSHQVTQMGQEVILRCVPISNHLYFYWYRQILGQKVEFLVSFYNNEISEKSEIFDDQFSVERPDGSNFTLKIRSTKLEDSAMYFCASIPGGGFVTDTQYFGPGTRLTVL.

V is TRBV7-6 and J is TRBJ2-7; 8 bases agree with TRBD1. The CDR3 loop spans 17 amino acids. Germline V gene sequence: CDR1 SGHVS, CDR2 FNYEAQ. After removal of 2 bases from V and 2 bases from J, the junction contained 11 bases not matched to a gene. The CDR3 here is CASSLPSGTGSPYEQYF. CDR3 sequence (DNA): TGTGCCAGCAGCTTACCTTCCGGGACAGGCTCTCCCTACGAGCAGTACTTC. The variable domain in full, with the rest retrieved from reference TRBV7-6 and TRBJ2-7, is GAGVSQSPRYKVTKRGQDVALRCDPISGHVSLYWYRQALGQGPEFLTYFNYEAQQDKSGLPNDRFSAERPEGSISTLTIQRTEQRDSAMYRCASSLPSGTGSPYEQYFGPGTRLTVT.

The chain has TRBV4-1 and TRBJ2-1; 10 bases match TRBD2. The germline V gene has CDR1 MGHRA and CDR2 YSYEKL. V trimming: 3 bases; J trimming: 3 bases; junction bases outside the gene matches: 5. The CDR3 consists of 16 residues. DNA of the CDR3: TGCGCCAGCAGCCATGTGAGCGGGAGGGACTACAATGAGCAGTTCTTC. Amino acid sequence: CASSHVSGRDYNEQFF.